This T cell receptor (beta chain) was recovered during a study of vaccination and CD4 T cells after COVID-19. Sequencing of cultured CD4+ T cell DNA used the Oncomine TCR Beta short-read assay. Each CDR3 protein gets one entry after TCRdb re-called the PCR reads with MiXCR. The sample carries 20,000 to 25,000 distinct CDR3 sequences, about 32% recorded once. Time point meaning: late sampling 161 to 241 days after vaccination in three convalescent patients. As to treatment: roughly ten-day PBMC culture with coronavirus spike peptide pools or control peptides (ViraFEST assay). In regard to this clonotype: What it binds is unknown.

The starting material was CD4+ T cells from blood, cultured in vitro, obtained about 7 months after SARS-CoV-2 vaccination. The TCR was taken from a human donor who had recovered from COVID-19.

The CDR3 is CAISESIPRRQYF. The CDR3 nucleotides are TGTGCCATCAGTGAGTCTATCCCTAGAAGGCAGTATTTT. The chain joins TRBV10-3 to TRBJ2-3, with D unresolved. Trimming shortened V by 0 bases and J by 11 bases, and 12 bases separated the two germline ends. CDR1 and CDR2 (germline): ENHRY, SYGVKD. The CDR3 covers 13 residues.